This is a list of T cell receptor beta chains from one sample in a study of shared clonotypes between healthy human individuals. Some clones are missing from TCRdb's copy, which holds only in-frame ones; the method was immunoSEQ multiplex PCR. The sample has under 550,000 clones; 95% to 97% are singletons. The sequencing input was naive CD4+ T cells sorted from blood. The receptors come from a woman under 40 in good health. Each CDR3 is given with its conserved first and last residue. A D gene is named only where the DNA matches it firmly. The size field is filled for only some rows; it gives once, few, many or a size class.

NA,TRBJ1-1,13,NA,TRBV18,TGTGCCAGCTCACCACCCGGGAATACTGAAGCTTTCTTT,CASSPPGNTEAFF
TRBD1,TRBJ2-5,14,NA,TRBV5-1,TGCGCCAGCAGAGGTCCAGGGGGCGAGGAGACCCAGTACTTC,CASRGPGGEETQYF
NA,TRBJ2-1,15,NA,TRBV19,TGTGCCAGTAGTTATGAGGCTAGCGTTTACAATGAGCAGTTCTTC,CASSYEASVYNEQFF
NA,TRBJ1-5,13,NA,TRBV9,TGTGCCAGCTCAACGACAGACAATCAGCCCCAGCATTTT,CASSTTDNQPQHF
NA,TRBJ2-5,16,NA,TRBV27,TGTGCCAGCAGTTTGACGGGGGGCACACGAGGGGAGACCCAGTACTTC,CASSLTGGTRGETQYF
TRBD1,TRBJ2-5,15,NA,TRBV11-2,TGTGCCAGCAGCCGGTGGGCAGGGGGCGAACTTACCCAGTACTTC,CASSRWAGGELTQYF
TRBD1,TRBJ1-5,15,once,TRBV6-1,TGTGCCAGCAGTAGCCGGACAGGGAGCGAACAGCCCCAGCATTTT,CASSSRTGSEQPQHF
TRBD1,TRBJ1-1,15,NA,TRBV10-1,TGCGCCAGCAGTGACCCCACAGGGGGGAACACTGAAGCTTTCTTT,CASSDPTGGNTEAFF
TRBD2,TRBJ2-1,16,NA,TRBV19,TGTGCCAGTAGTATCTTGGTTAGCGGGAGAGGGGATGAGCAGTTCTTC,CASSILVSGRGDEQFF
NA,TRBJ1-1,14,NA,TRBV5-1,TGCGCCACCCACTACCGGGACAAGAAAGCTGAAGCTTTCTTT,CATHYRDKKAEAFF
NA,TRBJ2-7,14,NA,TRBV28,TGTGCCAGCAGAAAAAAAGTGGGCATTTACGAGCAGTACTTC,CASRKKVGIYEQYF
TRBD2,TRBJ2-5,13,NA,TRBV9,TGTGCCAGCAGTCGAGCGGGAGGAGAGACCCAGTACTTC,CASSRAGGETQYF
TRBD2,TRBJ2-3,18,NA,TRBV5-1,TGCGCCAGCAGCTTGCAATCTACGGCCGGGAGGGCCCCAGATACGCAGTATTTT,CASSLQSTAGRAPDTQYF
NA,TRBJ2-5,14,NA,TRBV4-1,TGCGCCAGCAGCACCCAACCGGGCCAAGAGACCCAGTACTTC,CASSTQPGQETQYF
NA,TRBJ2-7,14,NA,TRBV5-1,TGCGCCAGCAGCCCGGGGCCCCCCGCCTACGAGCAGTACTTC,CASSPGPPAYEQYF
TRBD2,TRBJ2-7,18,NA,TRBV4-1,TGCGCCAGCAGCCAAGGGGGGACTAGCGGGACTCAATCCTACGAGCAGTACTTC,CASSQGGTSGTQSYEQYF
NA,TRBJ2-7,13,NA,TRBV18,TGTGCCAGCTCATCCCGGGACACCTACGAGCAGTACTTC,CASSSRDTYEQYF
NA,TRBJ2-5,11,NA,TRBV28,TGTGCCAGCAGCCGCAAAGAGACCCAGTACTTC,CASSRKETQYF
TRBD2,TRBJ2-2,12,NA,TRBV29-1,TGCAGCGTTGAGCGGGAGGCCGGGGAGCTGTTTTTT,CSVEREAGELFF
NA,TRBJ2-7,14,NA,TRBV28,TGTGCCAGCAGTTTGCAACAGGGCTTCTACGAGCAGTACTTC,CASSLQQGFYEQYF
NA,TRBJ2-1,13,NA,TRBV5-1,TGCGCCAGCAGCTTAAGGGATTACAATGAGCAGTTCTTC,CASSLRDYNEQFF
NA,TRBJ2-3,11,NA,TRBV5-1,TGCGCCAGCAGCTCCGAAGATACGCAGTATTTT,CASSSEDTQYF
NA,TRBJ2-3,13,NA,TRBV7-9,TGTGCCAGCAGCCGTAGCGGCACAGATACGCAGTATTTT,CASSRSGTDTQYF
TRBD1,TRBJ1-6,14,NA,TRBV28,TGTGCCAGCACCCCGGGACAGCCGGAATCACCCCTCCACTTT,CASTPGQPESPLHF
NA,TRBJ1-1,14,NA,TRBV10-1,TGCGCCAGCAGCCAGGCCAGCGTGAACACTGAAGCTTTCTTT,CASSQASVNTEAFF
NA,TRBJ2-5,14,NA,TRBV27,TGTGCCAGCAGTTTCTCCCGACAGGTCCAGGAGCAGTACTTC,CASSFSRQVQEQYF
NA,TRBJ2-3,16,once,TRBV2,TGTGCCAGCAGTACCCGGGGGGCGGCGGGAGTGGGTACGCAGTATTTT,CASSTRGAAGVGTQYF
TRBD2,TRBJ2-2,15,NA,TRBV28,TGTGCCAGCAGTCGAGCGGGAGTTGGGACCGGGGAGCTGTTTTTT,CASSRAGVGTGELFF
TRBD1,TRBJ2-1,14,once,TRBV5-1,TGCGCCAGCAGCATAGGACAGGGGGTACTTGAGCAGTTCTTC,CASSIGQGVLEQFF
TRBD2,TRBJ2-1,15,NA,TRBV14,TGTGCCAGCAGCCTAACTAGCGGGTCCTACAATGAGCAGTTCTTC,CASSLTSGSYNEQFF
NA,TRBJ1-1,15,NA,TRBV28,TGTGCCAGCAGTTTGACTCGGGAGTCGTACACTGAAGCTTTCTTT,CASSLTRESYTEAFF
TRBD2,TRBJ2-2,18,NA,TRBV18,TGTGCCAGCTCACCCAATTCAGGACTAGCGGCCAACACCGGGGAGCTGTTTTTT,CASSPNSGLAANTGELFF